What follows are 26 T cell receptor beta chains derived from one specimen sequenced in a study of T cell repertoires in cytomegalovirus infection. The antigens these receptors bind are not known. TCRdb redid the calling of the reads with MiXCR, one entry per CDR3 protein. The table lists approximately 990,000 distinct CDR3 sequences, roughly 30% of them singletons. The specimen comprised cultured CD8+ T cells from PBMCs, sampled from culture after CMV antigen stimulation. These receptors were collected from a human donor in good health (CMV status not recorded). Some clones in this sample may be carry-over from other donors' samples.

This clonotype showed up just a few times. This chain links TRBV11-2 with TRBJ2-7; 7 bases fit TRBD1. Germline trimming cut 5 bases from V and 7 bases from J; bases unmatched to any gene: 11. Germline lookup yields CDR1 SGHAT and CDR2 FQNNGV. The CDR3 spans 14 residues. In nucleotides, the CDR3 is TGTGCCAGCAGCGCCAGACAGGGCTACGTGGAGCAGTACTTC. This encodes CASSARQGYVEQYF.

The sample holds a few counts of this clonotype. J is TRBJ2-3 and V is TRBV7-6, with 7 bases identical to TRBD1. The CDR3 runs to 16 residues. V lost 5 bases and J lost 5; bases outside the gene matches: 13. The germline V gene encodes CDR1 SGHVS and CDR2 FNYEAQ. CDR3 protein: CASSPIGGAGGDTQYF. The CDR3 nucleotides are TGTGCCAGCAGCCCTATAGGGGGCGCAGGTGGAGATACGCAGTATTTT.

The V gene is TRBV27, the J gene TRBJ2-2; D is ambiguous. This CDR3 has 17 residues. V lost 7 bases to trimming and J lost 0 bases, with 18 bases between them. Germline CDR1 is MNHEY and CDR2 is SMNVEV (reference sequence). Written as DNA, the CDR3 is TGTGCCAGCAAAGTTGTGAACGTCCCCACGAACACCGGGGAGCTGTTTTTT. It translates to CASKVVNVPTNTGELFF.

In its sample, this clonotype was seen a few times. This chain joins TRBV7-9 and TRBJ2-1; 7 nucleotides match TRBD1. Germline CDR1 reads SEHNR; CDR2 reads FQNEAQ (reference sequence). J gave up 6 bases and V 3 bases, and 8 bases lay outside the gene matches. This CDR3 spans 15 amino acids. CDR3 loop: CASSFQAGGSNEQFF. Written as DNA, the CDR3 is TGTGCCAGCAGCTTTCAGGCAGGGGGTTCCAATGAGCAGTTCTTC.

The CDR3 sequence: CASSYSTSSSAGEQFF. In nucleotides, the CDR3 is TGTGCCAGCAGTTATTCGACTAGCTCGTCCGCCGGTGAGCAGTTCTTC. The chain employs TRBV6-2 or TRBV6-3 and TRBJ2-1, with 7 bases lining up with TRBD2. The V gene's germline CDR1 is MNHEY and CDR2 SVGEGT. CDR3 length equals 16 residues. Trimming took 3 bases from V and 9 from J; bases not matched to a gene: 14.

The chain carries TRBV6-6 and TRBJ1-1; D possibly corresponds to TRBD1 (5 bases). Deletions cut 6 bases from V and 5 bases from J, with 16 bases between. The CDR3 has 14 amino acids. Per the germline V gene, CDR1 is MNHNY and CDR2 is SVGAGI (reference sequence). This chain's CDR3 is CASSPGGTHTEAFF. The CDR3 nucleotides are TGTGCCAGCAGCCCCGGGGGGACTCATACTGAAGCTTTCTTT.

The J gene is TRBJ1-1, the V gene TRBV19, with a tentative D call TRBD1 (5 bases). This CDR3 is 13 amino acids long. Trimming shortened V by 5 bases and J by 4 bases, and 11 bases separated the two germline ends. Germline V CDR1 and CDR2: LNHDA, SQIVND (reference sequence). The CDR3 region has the DNA TGTGCCAGTAGTCCGGGGGTAACCACTGAAGCTTTCTTT. This translates into CASSPGVTTEAFF.

This clonotype was picked up a small number of times. The genes are TRBV6-2 or TRBV6-3 and TRBJ2-5; possible D gene TRBD2, 6 bases. CDR1 and CDR2 from the germline V gene are MNHEY and SVGEGT. This CDR3 spans 17 amino acids. Deletions cut 4 bases from V and 2 bases from J, with 20 bases between. The CDR3 protein is CASSFTPGVPFQETQYF. DNA of the CDR3: TGTGCCAGCAGTTTCACGCCGGGGGTACCATTTCAAGAGACCCAGTACTTC.

This clonotype was found many times. The chain uses TRBV7-2 and TRBJ2-2, with D possibly being TRBD2 (5 bases). Germline-derived CDR1 and CDR2 are SGHTA and FQGNSA. The ends were cut back, 2 bases at V and 0 bases at J, with 19 bases in the middle. The CDR3 covers 19 residues. The CDR3: CASSLWGTRSPPNTGELFF. CDR3 bases: TGTGCCAGCAGCTTATGGGGAACTAGATCCCCCCCGAACACCGGGGAGCTGTTTTTT.

There are a few counts of this clonotype. The chain combines TRBV27 with TRBJ1-3, with D perhaps matching TRBD1 (5 bases). This CDR3 contains 14 residues. The germline V gene has CDR1 MNHEY and CDR2 SMNVEV (reference sequence). Trimming removed 7 bases from V and 4 bases from J, with 14 bases in between. CDR3 coding DNA: TGTGCCAGCACCTCAGCAGGGTACGGAAACACCATATATTTT. Its translation is CASTSAGYGNTIYF.

The chain recombines TRBV9 with TRBJ2-2; 8 nucleotides agree with TRBD2. The germline CDR1 and CDR2 sequences are SGDLS and YYNGEE. Trimming took 6 bases from V and 7 from J; bases not matched to a gene: 11. The CDR3 is made up of 15 amino acids. The CDR3 bases are TGTGCCAGCAAGGCCGGGGGGGGCGCCGGCGGGGAGCTGTTTTTT. It codes for CASKAGGGAGGELFF.

This clonotype was observed a handful of times. The rearrangement joins TRBV27 to TRBJ2-7, with a weak D call TRBD1 (6 bases). Looked up from germline, CDR1 is MNHEY and CDR2 is SMNVEV (reference sequence). Trimming took 5 bases from V and 3 from J, leaving 11 bases between them. The CDR3 runs 13 residues. CDR3 DNA: TGTGCCAGCAGTCCCGCGGACAGCTACGAGCAGTACGTC. Its translation is CASSPADSYEQYV.

This clonotype has just a few counts. The chain combines TRBV7-8 with TRBJ1-3, with 10 bases lining up with TRBD1. The length of the CDR3 is 16 residues. The V and J ends lost 4 bases and 4 bases, in that order; junction bases with no gene match: 7. CDR1 SGHVS and CDR2 FQNEAQ come from the germline V gene. The CDR3 nucleotides are TGTGCCAGCAGCTCCGCGACAGGGGGCCACGGAAACACCATATATTTT. It codes for CASSSATGGHGNTIYF.

Comment on this clonotype: With a much larger clone just one base away, this may be a read error. The CDR3 loop is CASSPEGDETQYF. The CDR3 DNA reads TGTGCCAGCAGCCCCGAGGGGGACGAGACCCAGTACTTC. The V call is TRBV7-1, the J call TRBJ2-5, with D perhaps matching TRBD1 (6 bases). TRBV7-1 is filed as an ORF, its function uncertain. Trimming shortened V by 5 bases and J by 5 bases, and 12 bases separated the two germline ends. This CDR3 spans 13 amino acids.

The chain recombines TRBV5-1 with TRBJ1-5; a possible D gene is TRBD1 (5 bases). The CDR3 sequence is 14 residues long. V gave up 0 bases and J gave up 9 bases, with 13 bases separating them. The germline V gene encodes CDR1 SGHRS and CDR2 YFSETQ. The DNA of the CDR3 is TGCGCCAGCAGCTTGGGGGCAGGGAAGCCGCCCCAGCATTTT. Protein sequence: CASSLGAGKPPQHF.

V and J are TRBV5-5 and TRBJ1-5, with a weak D call TRBD1 (5 bases). The CDR3 spans 14 residues. Trimming removed 2 bases from V and 3 bases from J, with 9 bases in between. CDR1 SGHKS and CDR2 YYEKEE come from the germline V gene (reference sequence). CDR3 amino acids: CASSFSGLNQPQHF. DNA for the CDR3: TGTGCCAGCAGCTTCTCGGGGCTCAATCAGCCCCAGCATTTT.

This chain joins TRBV10-2 and TRBJ2-5; TRBD2 matches at 9 bases. This CDR3 is built from 14 residues. Per the germline V gene, CDR1 is WSHSY and CDR2 is SAAADI. J lost 4 bases, V lost 6 bases, and 6 bases had no gene match. Here the CDR3 reads CASRERGAVETQYF. The CDR3, as DNA: TGCGCCAGCAGGGAGCGGGGGGCCGTAGAGACCCAGTACTTC.

This clonotype has more than one count but fewer than ten. The chain couples TRBV12-3 or TRBV12-4 to TRBJ1-2; weak D call: TRBD1 (5 bases). The CDR3 is 13 amino acids. V lost 6 bases, J lost 2 bases, and 10 bases lay in between. DNA for the CDR3: TGTGCCAGCAGGGGGGTTGCCAACTATGGCTACACCTTC. This translates into CASRGVANYGYTF.

The chain recombines TRBV7-6 with TRBJ2-7; 8 bases fit TRBD1. The CDR3 loop spans 14 amino acids. In germline, CDR1 is SGHVS, CDR2 FNYEAQ. V shed 5 bases, J shed 4 bases, and the junction held 7 bases outside the gene matches. The CDR3 region has the DNA TGTGCCAGCAGCCCCCGGACAGGGATGTACGAGCAGTACTTC. Its translation is CASSPRTGMYEQYF. Variable domain in full (rest from reference TRBV7-6 and TRBJ2-7): GAGVSQSPRYKVTKRGQDVALRCDPISGHVSLYWYRQALGQGPEFLTYFNYEAQQDKSGLPNDRFSAERPEGSISTLTIQRTEQRDSAMYRCASSPRTGMYEQYFGPGTRLTVT.

V gene TRBV20-1 combines with J gene TRBJ2-1; possibly TRBD2 for D (5 bases). This CDR3 region has 17 residues. Trimming removed 6 bases at V and 4 bases at J, with 25 bases between. Germline lookup yields CDR1 DFQATT and CDR2 SNEGSKA (reference sequence). The CDR3 here is CSAQVLDGPGEYNEQFF. The CDR3 nucleotides are TGCAGTGCCCAGGTTTTGGACGGTCCCGGGGAGTACAATGAGCAGTTCTTC.

V gene TRBV6-2 or TRBV6-3 combines with J gene TRBJ1-2; 8 bases map to TRBD1. The CDR3 has 15 residues. J gave up 4 bases and V 6 bases, and 10 bases lay outside the gene matches. CDR1 is MNHEY and CDR2 is SVGEGT in the germline V gene. As DNA, the CDR3 is TGTGCCAGCAGAGACATCCGGGACAGGAGCTATGGCTACACCTTC. Translated, it gives CASRDIRDRSYGYTF.

As to this clonotype: This may come from a read error, since a much larger clone is one base off. The chain combines TRBV7-4 with TRBJ1-4, with 7 bases fitting TRBD1. The CDR3 has 16 residues. Germline CDR1 SGHVT, CDR2 SQSDAQ. The CDR3 bases are TGTGTCAGCAGCTTAGCTAAGGGGACAGCCGGTGAAAAACTGTTTTTT. Translated, it gives CVSSLAKGTAGEKLFF.

The chain uses TRBV6-1 and TRBJ2-7; D gene uncertain. The ends were cut back, 3 bases at V and 3 bases at J, with 15 bases in the middle. Germline values: CDR1 MNHNS, CDR2 SASEGT. The CDR3 runs to 15 residues. This CDR3 is CASSDLGIGSYEQYF. The CDR3 nucleotides are TGTGCCAGCAGTGACTTGGGTATCGGCAGCTACGAGCAGTACTTC.

This clonotype showed up just a few times. The V and J genes are TRBV5-1 and TRBJ2-1, with 11 positions matching TRBD2. J gave up 6 bases and V 3 bases, and 14 bases lay outside the gene matches. Looked up from germline, CDR1 is SGHRS and CDR2 is YFSETQ. The CDR3 covers 18 residues. This CDR3 is CASSWTPPLAGVTNEQFF. In DNA form, the CDR3 reads TGCGCCAGCAGCTGGACCCCCCCACTAGCGGGGGTGACCAATGAGCAGTTCTTC. The whole variable domain, remainder taken from reference TRBV5-1 and TRBJ2-1, is KAGVTQTPRYLIKTRGQQVTLSCSPISGHRSVSWYQQTPGQGLQFLFEYFSETQRNKGNFPGRFSGRQFSNSRSEMNVSTLELGDSALYLCASSWTPPLAGVTNEQFFGPGTRLTVL.

The gene calls are TRBV20-1 and TRBJ2-5; D is possibly TRBD1 (5 bases). V lost 4 bases and J lost 5, with 14 bases in between. Germline V gene sequence: CDR1 DFQATT, CDR2 SNEGSKA (reference sequence). The CDR3 extends over 13 amino acids. CDR3: CSATETDRETQYF. The DNA of the CDR3 is TGCAGTGCTACGGAGACAGACCGGGAGACCCAGTACTTC.

This clonotype was seen repeatedly, ten times or more. The gene calls are TRBV7-2 and TRBJ1-1, with a tentative D call TRBD1 (5 bases). The germline gives CDR1 SGHTA, CDR2 FQGNSA. The CDR3 covers 13 residues. V shed 4 bases and J shed 4 bases, with 10 bases lying between them. CDR3 amino acids: CASSWQGGTEAFF. The CDR3 DNA sequence: TGTGCCAGCAGCTGGCAGGGAGGCACTGAAGCTTTCTTT.